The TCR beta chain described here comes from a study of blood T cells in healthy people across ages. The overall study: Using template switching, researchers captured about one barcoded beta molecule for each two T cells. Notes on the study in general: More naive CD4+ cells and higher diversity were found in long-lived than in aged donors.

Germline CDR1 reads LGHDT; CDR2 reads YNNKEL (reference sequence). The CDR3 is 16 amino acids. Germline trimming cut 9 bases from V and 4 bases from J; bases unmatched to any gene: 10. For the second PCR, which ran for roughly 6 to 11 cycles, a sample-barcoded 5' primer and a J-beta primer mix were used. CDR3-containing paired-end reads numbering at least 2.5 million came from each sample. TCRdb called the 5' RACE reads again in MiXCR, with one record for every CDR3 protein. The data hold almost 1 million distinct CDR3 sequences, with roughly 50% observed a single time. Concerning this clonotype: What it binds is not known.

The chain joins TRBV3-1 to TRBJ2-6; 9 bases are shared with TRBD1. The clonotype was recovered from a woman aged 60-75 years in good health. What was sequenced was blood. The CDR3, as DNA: TGTGCCAGTCAGACACAGGGGGCGGTGGGGGCCAACGTCCTGACTTTC. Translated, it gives CASQTQGAVGANVLTF.